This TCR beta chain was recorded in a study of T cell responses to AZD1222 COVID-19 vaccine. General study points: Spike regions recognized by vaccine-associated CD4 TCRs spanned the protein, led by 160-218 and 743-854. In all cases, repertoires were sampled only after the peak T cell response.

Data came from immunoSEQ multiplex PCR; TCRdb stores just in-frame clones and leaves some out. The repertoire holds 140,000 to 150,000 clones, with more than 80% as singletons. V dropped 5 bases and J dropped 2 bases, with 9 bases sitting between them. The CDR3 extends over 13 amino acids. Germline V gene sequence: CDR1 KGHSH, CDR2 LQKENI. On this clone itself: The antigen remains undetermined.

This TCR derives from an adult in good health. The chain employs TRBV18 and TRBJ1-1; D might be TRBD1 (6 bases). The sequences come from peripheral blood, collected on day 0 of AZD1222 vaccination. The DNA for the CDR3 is TGTGCCAGCTCAAAGGGGGATAACACTGAAGCTTTCTTT. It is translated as CASSKGDNTEAFF.